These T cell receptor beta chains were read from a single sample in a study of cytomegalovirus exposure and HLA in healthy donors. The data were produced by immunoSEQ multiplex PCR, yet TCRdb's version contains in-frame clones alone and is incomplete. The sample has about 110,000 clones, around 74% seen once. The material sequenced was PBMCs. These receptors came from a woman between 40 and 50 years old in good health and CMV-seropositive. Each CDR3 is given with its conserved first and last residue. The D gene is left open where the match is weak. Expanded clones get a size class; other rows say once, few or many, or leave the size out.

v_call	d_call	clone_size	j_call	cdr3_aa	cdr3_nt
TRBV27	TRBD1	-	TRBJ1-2	CASREPGQGVHYGYTF	TGTGCCAGCAGGGAGCCGGGACAGGGGGTCCACTATGGCTACACCTTC
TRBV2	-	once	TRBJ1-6	CASSDRKGGRNSPLHF	TGTGCCAGCAGTGATAGAAAGGGGGGGCGGAATTCACCCCTCCACTTT
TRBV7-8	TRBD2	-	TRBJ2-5	CASSLLGLAGGPRETQYF	TGTGCCAGCAGCTTACTCGGACTAGCGGGGGGGCCGCGGGAGACCCAGTACTTC
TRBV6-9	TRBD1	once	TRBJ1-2	CASATTGGGGYTF	TGTGCCAGCGCAACTACAGGGGGTGGCGGCTACACCTTC
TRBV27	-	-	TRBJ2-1	CASTHLGLANEQFF	TGTGCCAGCACCCATTTAGGGCTAGCCAATGAGCAGTTCTTC
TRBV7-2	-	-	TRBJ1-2	CASSLASGLQVYGYTF	TGTGCCAGCAGCTTAGCCTCGGGCCTACAGGTCTATGGCTACACCTTC
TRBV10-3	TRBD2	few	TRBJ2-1	CAISLLAGGNNEQFF	TGTGCCATCAGCCTACTAGCGGGGGGAAACAATGAGCAGTTCTTC
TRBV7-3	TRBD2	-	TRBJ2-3	CASSFSGTMDTQYF	TGTGCCAGCAGCTTCTCCGGGACTATGGATACGCAGTATTTT
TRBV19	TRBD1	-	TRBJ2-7	CASSSTGTGKGEQYF	TGTGCCAGTAGTTCCACCGGGACAGGGAAGGGCGAGCAGTACTTC
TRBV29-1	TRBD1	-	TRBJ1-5	CSVAQGVDQPQHF	TGCAGCGTTGCACAGGGGGTGGATCAGCCCCAGCATTTT
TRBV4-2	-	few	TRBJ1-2	CASSQDRGWDGYTF	TGTGCCAGCAGCCAAGATAGGGGGTGGGATGGCTACACCTTC
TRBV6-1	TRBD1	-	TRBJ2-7	CASSDKGGVSFWNYEQYF	TGTGCCAGCAGTGATAAAGGGGGCGTTTCCTTTTGGAACTACGAGCAGTACTTC
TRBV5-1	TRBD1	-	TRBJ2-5	CASSLGQGRETQYF	TGCGCCAGCAGCTTGGGACAGGGGAGAGAGACCCAGTACTTC
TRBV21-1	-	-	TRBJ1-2	CASSKGWQTYYGYTF	TGTGCCAGCAGCAAAGGGTGGCAGACTTACTATGGCTACACCTTC
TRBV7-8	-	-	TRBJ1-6	CASSPQGWNSPLHF	TGTGCCAGCAGCCCCCAGGGGTGGAATTCACCCCTCCACTTT
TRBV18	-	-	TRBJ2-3	CASSPPTSTDTQYF	TGTGCCAGCTCACCACCAACTAGCACAGATACGCAGTATTTT
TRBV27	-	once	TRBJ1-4	CASSRSTNEKLFF	TGTGCCAGCTCTAGATCAACTAATGAAAAACTGTTTTTT
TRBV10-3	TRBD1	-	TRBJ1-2	CAISIQGDYGYTF	TGTGCCATCAGCATACAGGGGGACTATGGCTACACCTTC
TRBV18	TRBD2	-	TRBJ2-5	CASSPIVGSGGETQYF	TGTGCCAGCTCACCTATCGTGGGGTCGGGAGGAGAGACCCAGTACTTC
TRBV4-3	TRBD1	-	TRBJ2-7	CASSQDGTGVYEQYF	TGCGCCAGCAGCCAAGATGGCACAGGGGTCTACGAGCAGTACTTC
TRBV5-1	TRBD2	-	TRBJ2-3	CASSLALAGERDTQYF	TGCGCCAGCAGCTTGGCCCTAGCGGGGGAACGAGATACGCAGTATTTT
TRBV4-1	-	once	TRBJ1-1	CASSQVKGLLAEAFF	TGCGCCAGCAGCCAAGTGAAGGGGTTGTTGGCTGAAGCTTTCTTT
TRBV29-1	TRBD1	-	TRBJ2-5	CSVEQGAQETQYF	TGCAGCGTTGAACAGGGGGCTCAAGAGACCCAGTACTTC
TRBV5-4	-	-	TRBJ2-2	CASSFDSRNTGELFF	TGTGCCAGCAGCTTCGACAGCCGGAACACCGGGGAGCTGTTTTTT
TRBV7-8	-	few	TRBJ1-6	CASSLAYRSRGRSPLHF	TGTGCCAGCAGCTTAGCATATCGGTCCAGGGGAAGATCACCCCTCCACTTT
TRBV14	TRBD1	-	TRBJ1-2	CASSRHRGLSGYTF	TGTGCCAGCAGCCGCCACAGGGGGCTATCTGGCTACACCTTC
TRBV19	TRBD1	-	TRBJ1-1	CASLPGDRGITEAFF	TGTGCCAGTCTGCCTGGGGACAGGGGGATCACTGAAGCTTTCTTT
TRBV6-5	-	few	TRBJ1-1	CASKDRPFTEAFF	TGTGCCAGCAAAGACAGGCCTTTCACTGAAGCTTTCTTT
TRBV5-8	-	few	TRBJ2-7	CASRSTGSSYEQYF	TGTGCCAGCAGGTCGACAGGTAGCTCCTACGAGCAGTACTTC
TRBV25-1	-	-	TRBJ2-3	CASSEGRGAFGTDTQYF	TGTGCCAGCAGTGAAGGCAGGGGAGCTTTTGGGACAGATACGCAGTATTTT
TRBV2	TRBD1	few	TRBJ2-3	CASSKRTGGRTDTQYF	TGTGCCAGCAGTAAGCGGACAGGGGGAAGAACAGATACGCAGTATTTT
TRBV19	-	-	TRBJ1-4	CASSGGTWGEKLFF	TGTGCCAGTAGTGGCGGGACCTGGGGGGAAAAACTGTTTTTT
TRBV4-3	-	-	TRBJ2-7	CASSQDETSSYEQYF	TGCGCCAGCAGCCAAGATGAGACTAGCTCCTACGAGCAGTACTTC
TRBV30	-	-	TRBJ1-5	CARRRLNQPQHF	TGTGCTCGGAGAAGGCTGAATCAGCCCCAGCATTTT
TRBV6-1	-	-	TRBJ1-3	CASLLAGNPGNTIYF	TGTGCCAGCCTCCTCGCAGGGAACCCCGGAAACACCATATATTTT
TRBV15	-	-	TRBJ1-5	CATSSFNQPQHF	TGTGCCACCAGCAGCTTCAATCAGCCCCAGCATTTT
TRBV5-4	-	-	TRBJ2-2	CASSSKNTGELFF	TGTGCCAGCAGCTCTAAGAACACCGGGGAGCTGTTTTTT
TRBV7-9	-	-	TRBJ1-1	CAFTQGSGNTEAFF	TGTGCCTTCACTCAGGGGTCTGGGAACACTGAAGCTTTCTTT
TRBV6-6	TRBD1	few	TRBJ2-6	CASSWTGTGANVLTF	TGTGCCAGCAGCTGGACAGGGACGGGGGCCAACGTCCTGACTTTC
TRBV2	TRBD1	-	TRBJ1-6	CASLDREGSPLHF	TGTGCCAGCCTCGACAGGGAAGGGTCACCCCTCCACTTT
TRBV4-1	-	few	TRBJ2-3	CASSQAPAGTTDTQYF	TGCGCCAGCAGCCAAGCCCCCGCGGGGACTACAGATACGCAGTATTTT
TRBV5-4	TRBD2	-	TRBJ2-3	CASSPYLAGGTDTQYF	TGTGCCAGCAGCCCCTACCTAGCGGGGGGGACAGATACGCAGTATTTT
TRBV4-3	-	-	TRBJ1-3	CASSQDSIRGTIYF	TGCGCCAGCAGCCAAGATAGTATTCGGGGCACCATATATTTT
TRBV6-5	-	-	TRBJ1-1	CASSYRNTEAFF	TGTGCCAGCAGTTACCGGAACACTGAAGCTTTCTTT
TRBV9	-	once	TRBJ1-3	CASSPVPAGFSGNTIYF	TGTGCCAGCAGCCCCGTTCCCGCAGGGTTCTCTGGAAACACCATATATTTT
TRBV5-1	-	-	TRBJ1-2	CASSNHRQDGYIF	TGCGCCAGCAGCAACCATCGACAAGATGGCTACATCTTC
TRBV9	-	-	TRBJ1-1	CASSVGATTNTEAFF	TGTGCCAGCAGCGTAGGCGCCACTACTAACACTGAAGCTTTCTTT
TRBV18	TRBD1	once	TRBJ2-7	CASSPQGKGSYEQYF	TGTGCCAGCTCGCCACAGGGGAAAGGATCCTACGAGCAGTACTTC